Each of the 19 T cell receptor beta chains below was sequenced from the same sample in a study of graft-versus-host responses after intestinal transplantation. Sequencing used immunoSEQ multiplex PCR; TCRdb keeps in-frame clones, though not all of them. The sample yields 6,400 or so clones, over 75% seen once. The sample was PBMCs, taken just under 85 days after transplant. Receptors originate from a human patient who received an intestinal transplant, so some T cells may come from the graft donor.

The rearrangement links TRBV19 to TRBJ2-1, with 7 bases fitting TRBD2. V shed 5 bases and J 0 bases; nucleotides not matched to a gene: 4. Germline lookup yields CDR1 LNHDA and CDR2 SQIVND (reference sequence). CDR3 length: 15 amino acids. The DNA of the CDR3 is TGTGCCAGTAGTGCGACGGGGGGCTCCTACAATGAGCAGTTCTTC. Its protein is CASSATGGSYNEQFF. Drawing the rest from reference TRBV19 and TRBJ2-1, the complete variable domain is DGGITQSPKYLFRKEGQNVTLSCEQNLNHDAMYWYRQDPGQGLRLIYYSQIVNDFQKGDIAEGYSVSREKKESFPLTVTSAQKNPTAFYLCASSATGGSYNEQFFGPGTRLTVL.

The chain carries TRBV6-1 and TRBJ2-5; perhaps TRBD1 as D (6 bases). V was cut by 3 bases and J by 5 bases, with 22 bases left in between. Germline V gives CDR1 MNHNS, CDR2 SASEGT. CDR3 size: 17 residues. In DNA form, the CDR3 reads TGTGCCAGCAGTGAGGGGAAGGGGGACGGCCCCATCGAGACCCAGTACTTC. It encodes CASSEGKGDGPIETQYF.

This CDR3 reads CASSVSGTGNYNEQFF. DNA for the CDR3: TGTGCCAGCAGTGTCTCCGGGACAGGAAACTACAATGAGCAGTTCTTC. The J gene is TRBJ2-1, the V gene TRBV27; 8 bases match TRBD1. This CDR3 has 16 amino acids. V shed 5 bases and J 3 bases; nucleotides not matched to a gene: 9. Germline CDR1 reads MNHEY; CDR2 reads SMNVEV (reference sequence).

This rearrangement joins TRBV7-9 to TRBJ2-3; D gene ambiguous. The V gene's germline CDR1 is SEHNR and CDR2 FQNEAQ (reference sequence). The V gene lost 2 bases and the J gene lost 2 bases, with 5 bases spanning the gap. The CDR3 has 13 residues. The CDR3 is CASSLHHTDTQYF. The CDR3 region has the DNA TGTGCCAGCAGCTTACACCACACAGATACGCAGTATTTT.

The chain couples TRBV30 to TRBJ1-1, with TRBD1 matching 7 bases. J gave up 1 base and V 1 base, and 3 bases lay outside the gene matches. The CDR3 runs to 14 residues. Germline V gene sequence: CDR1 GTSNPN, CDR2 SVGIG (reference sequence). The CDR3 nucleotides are TGTGCCTGGAGTGGAGAGGGGGCGAACACTGAAGCTTTCTTT. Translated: CAWSGEGANTEAFF. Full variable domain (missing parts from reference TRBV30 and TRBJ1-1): SQTIHQWPATLVQPVGSPLSLECTVEGTSNPNLYWYRQAAGRGLQLLFYSVGIGQISSEVPQNLSASRPQDRQFILSSKKLLLSDSGFYLCAWSGEGANTEAFFGQGTRLTVV.

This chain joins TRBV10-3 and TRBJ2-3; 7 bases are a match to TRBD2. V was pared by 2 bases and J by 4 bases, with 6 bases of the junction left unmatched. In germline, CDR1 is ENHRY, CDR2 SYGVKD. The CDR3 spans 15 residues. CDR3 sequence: CAISEASGAPDTQYF. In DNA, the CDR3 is TGTGCCATCAGTGAGGCCAGCGGGGCCCCAGATACGCAGTATTTT.

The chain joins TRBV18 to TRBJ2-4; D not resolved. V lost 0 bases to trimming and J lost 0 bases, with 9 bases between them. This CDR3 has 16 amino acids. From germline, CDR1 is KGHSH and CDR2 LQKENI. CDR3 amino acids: CASSPPTQLAKNIQYF. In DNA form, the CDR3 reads TGTGCCAGCTCACCACCAACTCAGCTAGCCAAAAACATTCAGTACTTC.

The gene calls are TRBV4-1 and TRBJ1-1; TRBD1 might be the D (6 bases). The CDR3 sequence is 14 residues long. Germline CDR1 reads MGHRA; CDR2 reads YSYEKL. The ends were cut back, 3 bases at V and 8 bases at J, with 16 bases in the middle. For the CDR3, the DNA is TGCGCCAGCAGCCATGCCAGGACAGTCCCAGAAGCTTTCTTT. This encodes CASSHARTVPEAFF.

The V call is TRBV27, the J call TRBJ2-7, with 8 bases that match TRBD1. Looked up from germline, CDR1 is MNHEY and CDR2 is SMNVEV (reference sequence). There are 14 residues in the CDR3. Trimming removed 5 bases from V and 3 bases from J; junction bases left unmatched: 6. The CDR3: CASSLRTGLYEQYF. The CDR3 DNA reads TGTGCCAGCAGTCTTCGGACAGGGCTCTACGAGCAGTACTTC.

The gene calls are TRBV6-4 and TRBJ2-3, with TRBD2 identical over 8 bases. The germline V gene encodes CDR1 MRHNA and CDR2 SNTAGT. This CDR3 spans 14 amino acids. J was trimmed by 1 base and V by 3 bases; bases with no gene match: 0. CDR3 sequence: CASSERGGTDTQYF. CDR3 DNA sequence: TGTGCCAGCAGTGAGCGGGGGGGCACAGATACGCAGTATTTT.

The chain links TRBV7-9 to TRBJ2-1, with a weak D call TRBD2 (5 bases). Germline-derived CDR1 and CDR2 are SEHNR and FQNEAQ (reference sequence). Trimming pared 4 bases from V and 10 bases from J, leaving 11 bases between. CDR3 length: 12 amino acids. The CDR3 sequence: CASSSLGEEQFF. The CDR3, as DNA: TGTGCCAGCAGCTCCCTTGGGGAGGAGCAGTTCTTC.

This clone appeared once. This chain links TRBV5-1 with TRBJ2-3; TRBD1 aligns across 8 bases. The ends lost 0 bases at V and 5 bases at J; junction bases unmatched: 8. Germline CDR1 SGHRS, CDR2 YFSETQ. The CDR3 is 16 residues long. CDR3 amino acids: CASSLVSGGAEDTQYF. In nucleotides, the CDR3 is TGCGCCAGCAGCTTGGTCTCAGGGGGCGCCGAAGATACGCAGTATTTT.

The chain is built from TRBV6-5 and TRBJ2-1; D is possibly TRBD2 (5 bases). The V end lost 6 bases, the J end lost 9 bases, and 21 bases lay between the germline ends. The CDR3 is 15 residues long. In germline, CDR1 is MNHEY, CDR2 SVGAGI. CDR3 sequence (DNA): TGTGCCAGCAGGCCTTTTGGGAGTGGAGTGGGTGAGCAGTTCTTC. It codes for CASRPFGSGVGEQFF.

CDR3 amino acids: CASSVDSSDTQYF. CDR3 in DNA: TGTGCCAGCAGCGTAGATTCGTCAGATACGCAGTATTTT. The chain couples TRBV9 to TRBJ2-3; D unclear. Trimming removed 0 bases from V and 4 bases from J, with 6 bases in between. The CDR3 loop spans 13 amino acids. The germline gives CDR1 SGDLS, CDR2 YYNGEE.

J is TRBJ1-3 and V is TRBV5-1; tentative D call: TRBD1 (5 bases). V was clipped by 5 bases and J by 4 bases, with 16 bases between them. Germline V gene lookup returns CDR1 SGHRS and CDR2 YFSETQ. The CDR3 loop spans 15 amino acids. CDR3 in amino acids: CASRAAGTRGNTIYF. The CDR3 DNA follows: TGCGCCAGCAGGGCTGCCGGGACGAGGGGAAACACCATATATTTT.

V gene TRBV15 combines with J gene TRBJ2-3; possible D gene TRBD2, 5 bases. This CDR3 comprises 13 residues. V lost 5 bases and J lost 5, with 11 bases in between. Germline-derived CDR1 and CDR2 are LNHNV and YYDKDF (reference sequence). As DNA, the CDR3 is TGTGCCACCAGCCCCTCGGGGAGAGATACGCAGTATTTT. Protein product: CATSPSGRDTQYF. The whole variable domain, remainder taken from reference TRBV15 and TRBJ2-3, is DAMVIQNPRYQVTQFGKPVTLSCSQTLNHNVMYWYQQKSSQAPKLLFHYYDKDFNNEADTPDNFQSRRPNTSFCFLDIRSPGLGDTAMYLCATSPSGRDTQYFGPGTRLTVL.

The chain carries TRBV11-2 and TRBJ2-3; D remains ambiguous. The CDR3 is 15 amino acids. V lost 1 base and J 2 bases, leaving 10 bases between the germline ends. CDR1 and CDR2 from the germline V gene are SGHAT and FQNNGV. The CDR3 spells CASSLGTVDTDTQYF. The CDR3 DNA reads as TGTGCCAGCAGCTTAGGGACGGTAGACACAGATACGCAGTATTTT.

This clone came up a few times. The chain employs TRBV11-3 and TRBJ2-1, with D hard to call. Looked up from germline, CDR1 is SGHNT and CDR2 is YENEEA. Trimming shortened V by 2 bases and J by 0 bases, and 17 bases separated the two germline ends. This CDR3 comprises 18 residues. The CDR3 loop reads CASSLFSGKVGSYNEQFF. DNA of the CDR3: TGTGCCAGCAGCTTATTCAGTGGGAAGGTTGGCTCCTACAATGAGCAGTTCTTC.

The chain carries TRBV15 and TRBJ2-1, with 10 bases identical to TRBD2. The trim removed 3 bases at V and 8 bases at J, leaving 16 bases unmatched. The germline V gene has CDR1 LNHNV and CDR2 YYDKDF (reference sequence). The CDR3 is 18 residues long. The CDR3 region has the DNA TGTGCCACCAGCAGCCCCCGGGGAGCGGGGGGGCCCAGGGATGAGCAGTTCTTC. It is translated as CATSSPRGAGGPRDEQFF.